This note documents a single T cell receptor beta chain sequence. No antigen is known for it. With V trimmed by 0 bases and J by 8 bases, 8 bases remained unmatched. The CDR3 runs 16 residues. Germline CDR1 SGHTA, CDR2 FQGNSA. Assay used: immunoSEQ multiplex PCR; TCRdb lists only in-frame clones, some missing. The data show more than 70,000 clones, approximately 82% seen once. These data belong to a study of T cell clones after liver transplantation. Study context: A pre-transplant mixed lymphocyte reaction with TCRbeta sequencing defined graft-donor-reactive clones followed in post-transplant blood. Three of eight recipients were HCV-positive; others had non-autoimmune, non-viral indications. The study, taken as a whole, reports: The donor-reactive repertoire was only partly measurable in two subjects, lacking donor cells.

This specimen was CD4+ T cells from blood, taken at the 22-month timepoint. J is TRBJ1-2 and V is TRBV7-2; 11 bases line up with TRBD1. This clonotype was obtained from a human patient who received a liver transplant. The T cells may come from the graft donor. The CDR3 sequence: CASSLAGTGGGGGYTF. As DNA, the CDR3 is TGTGCCAGCAGCTTAGCCGGGACAGGGGGAGGAGGGGGCTACACCTTC.